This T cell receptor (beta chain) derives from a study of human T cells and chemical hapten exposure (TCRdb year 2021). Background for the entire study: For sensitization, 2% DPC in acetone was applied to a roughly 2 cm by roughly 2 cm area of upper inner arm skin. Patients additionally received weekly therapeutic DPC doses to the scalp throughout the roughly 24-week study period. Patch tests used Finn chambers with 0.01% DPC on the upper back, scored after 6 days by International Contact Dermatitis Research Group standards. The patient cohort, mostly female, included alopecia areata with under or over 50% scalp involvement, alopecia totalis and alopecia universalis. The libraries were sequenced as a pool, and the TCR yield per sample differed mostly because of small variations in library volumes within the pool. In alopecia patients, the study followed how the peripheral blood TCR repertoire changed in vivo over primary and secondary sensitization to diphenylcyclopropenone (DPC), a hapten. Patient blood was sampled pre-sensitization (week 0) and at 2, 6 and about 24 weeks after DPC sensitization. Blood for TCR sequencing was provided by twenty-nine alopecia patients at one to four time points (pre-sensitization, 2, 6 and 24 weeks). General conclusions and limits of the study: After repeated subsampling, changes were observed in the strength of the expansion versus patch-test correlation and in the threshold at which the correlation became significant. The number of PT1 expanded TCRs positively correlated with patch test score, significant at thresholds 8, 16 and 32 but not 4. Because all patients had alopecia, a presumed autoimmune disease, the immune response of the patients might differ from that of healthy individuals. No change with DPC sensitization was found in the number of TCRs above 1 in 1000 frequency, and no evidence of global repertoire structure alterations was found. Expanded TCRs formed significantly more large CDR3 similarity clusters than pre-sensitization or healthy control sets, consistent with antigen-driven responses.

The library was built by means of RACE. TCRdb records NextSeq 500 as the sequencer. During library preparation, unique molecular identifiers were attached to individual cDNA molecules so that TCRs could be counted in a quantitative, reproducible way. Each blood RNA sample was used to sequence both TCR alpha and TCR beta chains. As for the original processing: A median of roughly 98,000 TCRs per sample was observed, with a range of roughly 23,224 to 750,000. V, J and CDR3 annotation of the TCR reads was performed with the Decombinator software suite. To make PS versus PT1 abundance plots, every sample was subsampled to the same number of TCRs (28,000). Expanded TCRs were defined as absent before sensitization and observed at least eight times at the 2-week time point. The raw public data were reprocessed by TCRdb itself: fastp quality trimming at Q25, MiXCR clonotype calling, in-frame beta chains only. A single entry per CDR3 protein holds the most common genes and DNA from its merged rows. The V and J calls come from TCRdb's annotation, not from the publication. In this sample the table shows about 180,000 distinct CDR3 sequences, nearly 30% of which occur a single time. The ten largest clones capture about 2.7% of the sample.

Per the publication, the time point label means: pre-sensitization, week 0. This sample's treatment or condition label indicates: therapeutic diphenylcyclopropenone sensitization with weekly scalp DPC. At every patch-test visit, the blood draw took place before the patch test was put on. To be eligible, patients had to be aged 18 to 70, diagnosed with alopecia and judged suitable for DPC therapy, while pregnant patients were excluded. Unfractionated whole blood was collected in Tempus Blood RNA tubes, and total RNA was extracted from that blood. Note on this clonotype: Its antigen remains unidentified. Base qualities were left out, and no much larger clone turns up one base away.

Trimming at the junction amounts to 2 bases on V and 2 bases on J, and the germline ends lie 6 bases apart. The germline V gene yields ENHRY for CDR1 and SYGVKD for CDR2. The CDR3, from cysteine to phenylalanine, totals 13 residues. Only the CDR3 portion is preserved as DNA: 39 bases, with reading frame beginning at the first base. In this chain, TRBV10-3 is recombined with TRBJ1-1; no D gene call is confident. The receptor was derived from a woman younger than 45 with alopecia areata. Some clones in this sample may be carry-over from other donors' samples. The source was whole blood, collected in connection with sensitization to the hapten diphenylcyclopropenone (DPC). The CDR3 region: CAISETRNTEAFF. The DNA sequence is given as TGTGCCATCAGTGAGACGAGAAACACTGAAGCTTTCTTT.